This is a list of T cell receptor beta chains from one sample in a study of T cell clonotyping in hematopoietic cell transplantation. TCRdb keeps only in-frame clones here, not all; method: immunoSEQ multiplex PCR. The sample has 60,000 to 75,000 clones, about 93% seen once. The sample consisted of peripheral blood mononuclear cells. The receptors were gathered from a man between 50 and 59 years old in good health. Some clones in this sample may be carry-over from other donors' samples. Both conserved end residues are part of each CDR3. D genes are given only for firm matches. Size is stated for part of the rows, as once, few or many counts, or as a class when the clone is expanded.

abundance: NA
d_gene: NA
v_gene: TRBV9
j_gene: TRBJ2-7
CDR3aa: CASSVDDSSYEQYF
CDR3nt: TGTGCCAGCAGCGTAGACGACTCCTCCTACGAGCAGTACTTC

abundance: NA
d_gene: NA
v_gene: TRBV9
j_gene: TRBJ2-7
CDR3aa: CASSVAGNEQYF
CDR3nt: TGTGCCAGCAGCGTAGCGGGAAACGAGCAGTACTTC

abundance: NA
d_gene: TRBD1
v_gene: TRBV6-4
j_gene: TRBJ2-5
CDR3aa: CASSTGVGETQYF
CDR3nt: TGTGCCAGCAGTACAGGGGTTGGGGAGACCCAGTACTTC

abundance: NA
d_gene: NA
v_gene: TRBV9
j_gene: TRBJ1-1
CDR3aa: CASSASGRGEAFF
CDR3nt: TGTGCCAGCAGCGCCTCGGGGCGGGGGGAAGCTTTCTTT

abundance: NA
d_gene: NA
v_gene: TRBV11-2
j_gene: TRBJ2-4
CDR3aa: CASSLALAKNIQYF
CDR3nt: TGTGCCAGCAGCTTAGCACTAGCCAAAAACATTCAGTACTTC

abundance: NA
d_gene: NA
v_gene: TRBV5-8
j_gene: TRBJ1-5
CDR3aa: CASSLWGGQPQHF
CDR3nt: TGTGCCAGCAGCTTGTGGGGTGGTCAGCCCCAGCATTTT

abundance: NA
d_gene: NA
v_gene: TRBV27
j_gene: TRBJ1-4
CDR3aa: CASSFGGDEKLFF
CDR3nt: TGTGCCAGCAGTTTTGGCGGGGATGAAAAACTGTTTTTT

abundance: NA
d_gene: NA
v_gene: TRBV4-2
j_gene: TRBJ1-4
CDR3aa: CASSQEIAGGGNEKLFF
CDR3nt: TGTGCCAGCAGCCAAGAAATAGCCGGCGGGGGGAATGAAAAACTGTTTTTT

abundance: NA
d_gene: NA
v_gene: TRBV10-3
j_gene: TRBJ2-1
CDR3aa: CAISEAYYNEQFF
CDR3nt: TGTGCCATCAGTGAGGCTTACTACAATGAGCAGTTCTTC

abundance: NA
d_gene: NA
v_gene: TRBV2
j_gene: TRBJ1-4
CDR3aa: CASTKEGGARGEKLFF
CDR3nt: TGTGCCAGCACCAAAGAAGGGGGGGCGCGTGGTGAAAAACTGTTTTTT

abundance: NA
d_gene: NA
v_gene: TRBV29-1
j_gene: TRBJ1-4
CDR3aa: CSVTFFGGWGEKLFF
CDR3nt: TGCAGCGTAACTTTTTTTGGGGGTTGGGGTGAAAAACTGTTTTTT

abundance: once
d_gene: TRBD2
v_gene: TRBV5-1
j_gene: TRBJ2-1
CDR3aa: CASSLLLAGGDDYSYNEQFF
CDR3nt: TGCGCCAGCAGCTTACTACTAGCGGGGGGCGACGACTACTCCTACAATGAGCAGTTCTTC

abundance: NA
d_gene: NA
v_gene: TRBV4-1
j_gene: TRBJ2-3
CDR3aa: CASTARAEARPDTQYF
CDR3nt: TGCGCCAGCACCGCAAGGGCGGAGGCCCGTCCAGATACGCAGTATTTT

abundance: NA
d_gene: NA
v_gene: TRBV19
j_gene: TRBJ1-1
CDR3aa: CASSRVGDTEAFF
CDR3nt: TGTGCCAGTAGTAGGGTGGGGGACACTGAAGCTTTCTTT

abundance: NA
d_gene: NA
v_gene: TRBV28
j_gene: TRBJ1-1
CDR3aa: CASRPRQINTEAFF
CDR3nt: TGTGCCAGCAGGCCAAGACAGATAAACACTGAAGCTTTCTTT

abundance: NA
d_gene: NA
v_gene: TRBV5-4
j_gene: TRBJ1-2
CDR3aa: CASSLVGVTDYTF
CDR3nt: TGTGCCAGCAGCTTGGTCGGGGTGACAGACTACACCTTC

abundance: NA
d_gene: NA
v_gene: TRBV7-9
j_gene: TRBJ1-3
CDR3aa: CATTTISGNTIYF
CDR3nt: TGTGCCACCACGACTATTTCTGGAAACACCATATATTTT

abundance: NA
d_gene: TRBD2
v_gene: TRBV4-2
j_gene: TRBJ2-7
CDR3aa: CASSQATSGDEQYF
CDR3nt: TGTGCCAGCAGCCAAGCCACTAGCGGGGACGAGCAGTACTTC

abundance: once
d_gene: TRBD2
v_gene: TRBV2
j_gene: TRBJ2-3
CDR3aa: CASRAGGLRGTQYF
CDR3nt: TGTGCCAGCAGGGCGGGAGGGCTTAGGGGTACGCAGTATTTT

abundance: NA
d_gene: NA
v_gene: TRBV6-1
j_gene: TRBJ2-7
CDR3aa: CASRGITSSYEQYF
CDR3nt: TGTGCCAGCAGAGGCATTACAAGCTCCTACGAGCAGTACTTC

abundance: few
d_gene: NA
v_gene: TRBV5-4
j_gene: TRBJ2-7
CDR3aa: CASSTDWGDYEQYF
CDR3nt: TGTGCCAGCAGTACGGACTGGGGAGACTACGAGCAGTACTTC

abundance: NA
d_gene: NA
v_gene: TRBV28
j_gene: TRBJ2-7
CDR3aa: CASSPPYYEQYF
CDR3nt: TGTGCCAGCAGTCCCCCATACTACGAGCAGTACTTC

abundance: once
d_gene: NA
v_gene: TRBV5-4
j_gene: TRBJ1-4
CDR3aa: CASSRGGVSNEKLFF
CDR3nt: TGTGCCAGCAGCCGAGGGGGGGTATCTAATGAAAAACTGTTTTTT

abundance: NA
d_gene: TRBD2
v_gene: TRBV27
j_gene: TRBJ2-4
CDR3aa: CASSDIGTSRAKNIQYF
CDR3nt: TGTGCCAGCAGTGACATCGGGACTAGCAGAGCCAAAAACATTCAGTACTTC

abundance: NA
d_gene: TRBD1
v_gene: TRBV5-1
j_gene: TRBJ2-5
CDR3aa: CASSVKSGQFQETQYF
CDR3nt: TGCGCCAGCAGCGTGAAATCGGGACAGTTTCAAGAGACCCAGTACTTC

abundance: NA
d_gene: TRBD1
v_gene: TRBV11-2
j_gene: TRBJ1-1
CDR3aa: CASSPQPGQGHTEAFF
CDR3nt: TGTGCCAGCAGCCCCCAGCCGGGACAGGGACACACTGAAGCTTTCTTT

abundance: NA
d_gene: NA
v_gene: TRBV27
j_gene: TRBJ1-2
CDR3aa: CASSLHREDYGYTF
CDR3nt: TGTGCCAGCAGTTTACACAGGGAGGACTATGGCTACACCTTC

abundance: NA
d_gene: TRBD1
v_gene: TRBV6-6
j_gene: TRBJ1-5
CDR3aa: CASRATGGSSNQPQHF
CDR3nt: TGTGCCAGCAGGGCGACAGGGGGCAGCAGCAATCAGCCCCAGCATTTT

abundance: NA
d_gene: TRBD1
v_gene: TRBV5-1
j_gene: TRBJ1-1
CDR3aa: CASSQGAWDTEAFF
CDR3nt: TGCGCCAGCAGCCAGGGGGCATGGGACACTGAAGCTTTCTTT

abundance: NA
d_gene: NA
v_gene: TRBV28
j_gene: TRBJ1-2
CDR3aa: CASSLVSYGYTF
CDR3nt: TGTGCCAGCAGTTTAGTCAGCTATGGCTACACCTTC

abundance: NA
d_gene: TRBD2
v_gene: TRBV9
j_gene: TRBJ2-3
CDR3aa: CASSVSGLAGGQSDTQYF
CDR3nt: TGTGCCAGCAGCGTGTCGGGACTAGCGGGGGGGCAGTCAGATACGCAGTATTTT

abundance: NA
d_gene: TRBD2
v_gene: TRBV10-3
j_gene: TRBJ2-3
CDR3aa: CAITGGVGRAGDTQYF
CDR3nt: TGTGCCATCACCGGGGGTGTCGGGAGGGCCGGAGATACGCAGTATTTT

abundance: NA
d_gene: TRBD2
v_gene: TRBV11-1
j_gene: TRBJ2-1
CDR3aa: CASSLEGLASREQFF
CDR3nt: TGTGCCAGCAGCTTAGAGGGACTAGCGAGTCGTGAGCAGTTCTTC

abundance: NA
d_gene: TRBD1
v_gene: TRBV10-3
j_gene: TRBJ1-1
CDR3aa: CAIRGTGMNTEAFF
CDR3nt: TGTGCCATCAGGGGGACAGGGATGAACACTGAAGCTTTCTTT

abundance: NA
d_gene: TRBD2
v_gene: TRBV2
j_gene: TRBJ2-5
CDR3aa: CASRGGTSGRETQYF
CDR3nt: TGTGCCAGCAGGGGCGGGACTAGCGGGCGAGAGACCCAGTACTTC

abundance: NA
d_gene: TRBD2
v_gene: TRBV5-4
j_gene: TRBJ2-7
CDR3aa: CASSSGTISYEQYF
CDR3nt: TGTGCCAGCAGCTCCGGGACTATCTCCTACGAGCAGTACTTC

abundance: NA
d_gene: NA
v_gene: TRBV2
j_gene: TRBJ1-1
CDR3aa: CASSERDQRNTEAFF
CDR3nt: TGTGCCAGCAGTGAAAGAGATCAGAGGAACACTGAAGCTTTCTTT

abundance: NA
d_gene: NA
v_gene: TRBV29-1
j_gene: TRBJ1-6
CDR3aa: CSVSQGNNSPLHF
CDR3nt: TGCAGCGTTAGTCAGGGAAATAATTCACCCCTCCACTTT

abundance: NA
d_gene: TRBD1
v_gene: TRBV4-1
j_gene: TRBJ1-3
CDR3aa: CASSQVQGNGNTIYF
CDR3nt: TGCGCCAGCAGCCAAGTACAGGGGAATGGAAACACCATATATTTT

abundance: NA
d_gene: NA
v_gene: TRBV5-1
j_gene: TRBJ1-6
CDR3aa: CASSLTEYNSPLHF
CDR3nt: TGCGCCAGCAGCTTAACCGAATATAATTCACCCCTCCACTTT

abundance: once
d_gene: TRBD1
v_gene: TRBV5-6
j_gene: TRBJ1-2
CDR3aa: CASRFWTGGTSGYGYTF
CDR3nt: TGTGCCAGCAGATTCTGGACAGGGGGGACCTCAGGCTATGGCTACACCTTC

abundance: NA
d_gene: NA
v_gene: TRBV6-5
j_gene: TRBJ1-1
CDR3aa: CASRTPRWGTEAFF
CDR3nt: TGTGCCAGCAGAACCCCCCGATGGGGGACTGAAGCTTTCTTT

abundance: once
d_gene: TRBD1
v_gene: TRBV7-3
j_gene: TRBJ2-3
CDR3aa: CASSLMGTGVDTQYF
CDR3nt: TGTGCCAGCAGCTTAATGGGGACAGGGGTGGATACGCAGTATTTT

abundance: NA
d_gene: NA
v_gene: TRBV6-5
j_gene: TRBJ2-1
CDR3aa: CASAEDSFSYNEQFF
CDR3nt: TGTGCCAGCGCCGAGGATTCCTTCTCCTACAATGAGCAGTTCTTC

abundance: NA
d_gene: NA
v_gene: TRBV4-1
j_gene: TRBJ2-1
CDR3aa: CASSQTTMDEQFF
CDR3nt: TGCGCCAGCAGCCAAACGACTATGGATGAGCAGTTCTTC

abundance: NA
d_gene: TRBD1
v_gene: TRBV19
j_gene: TRBJ2-2
CDR3aa: CASSDRGRTGELFF
CDR3nt: TGTGCCAGTTCCGACAGGGGGCGCACCGGGGAGCTGTTTTTT